Following are 28 T cell receptor beta chains from one sample sequenced in a study of identical twins. Each CDR3 protein gets one entry after TCRdb re-called the 5' RACE reads with MiXCR. The data hold about 530,000 distinct CDR3 sequences, with more than 20% observed a single time. The same data also went into a second study, on yellow fever vaccine responses in identical twins.

Sequencing used CD4+ T cells sorted from blood. The origin of the receptors is a woman in her late teens or twenties in good health.

The chain recombines TRBV10-3 with TRBJ1-6, with 7 bases aligning to TRBD1. CDR3 length equals 15 residues. V lost 10 bases, J lost 5 bases, and 11 bases stayed unmatched. CDR1 is ENHRY and CDR2 is SYGVKD in the germline V gene. The CDR3 reads CATQGQPLDNSPLHF. Written as DNA, the CDR3 is TGTGCCACCCAGGGACAGCCCCTTGATAATTCACCCCTCCACTTT.

This CDR3 reads CASSKGTGANVLTF. Here the CDR3 DNA reads TGTGCCAGCAGTAAGGGTACTGGGGCCAACGTCCTGACTTTC. V is TRBV6-1 and J is TRBJ2-6; D is unclear. Trimming took 5 bases from V and 2 from J, leaving 7 bases between them. This CDR3 comprises 14 residues. CDR1 and CDR2 (germline): MNHNS, SASEGT.

The J gene is TRBJ1-1, the V gene TRBV3-1; the D is unclear. The CDR3 length is 14 residues. V dropped 1 base and J dropped 2 bases, with 8 bases sitting between them. CDR1 is LGHDT, CDR2 YNNKEL, per germline (reference sequence). The CDR3 DNA reads as TGTGCCAGCAGCCAAGGGAGGTCCAACACTGAAGCTTTCTTT. It translates to CASSQGRSNTEAFF.

The chain combines TRBV6-2 or TRBV6-3 with TRBJ2-2; D is possibly TRBD2 (6 bases). This CDR3 is 16 amino acids long. Germline V gene sequence: CDR1 MNHEY, CDR2 SVGEGT. Trimming stripped 2 bases from V and 1 base from J, with 11 bases between. The CDR3 sequence: CASSYGDSGNTGELFF. In DNA form, the CDR3 reads TGTGCCAGCAGTTACGGTGATAGCGGGAACACCGGGGAGCTGTTTTTT.

This clonotype was seen repeatedly, ten times or more. The V call is TRBV10-3, the J call TRBJ2-3; 7 bases line up with TRBD1. CDR1 is ENHRY and CDR2 is SYGVKD in the germline V gene. V was clipped by 5 bases and J by 4 bases; unmatched bases: 15. CDR3 length equals 17 residues. Here the CDR3 DNA reads TGTGCCATCAGTCGGCCCCAAGGGGGCATGAAGGCAGATACGCAGTATTTT. Its translation: CAISRPQGGMKADTQYF.

The chain employs TRBV12-3 or TRBV12-4 and TRBJ1-5; tentatively, D is TRBD1 (5 bases). CDR3 size: 15 residues. The ends were cut back, 6 bases at V and 0 bases at J, with 12 bases in the middle. In DNA form, the CDR3 reads TGTGCCAGCAGATCACAGGAAAATAGCAATCAGCCCCAGCATTTT. Protein sequence: CASRSQENSNQPQHF.

The V call is TRBV6-1, the J call TRBJ2-2; no firm D call. Germline CDR1 MNHNS, CDR2 SASEGT. The CDR3 has 15 amino acids. The V end was cut by 9 bases, the J end by 4 bases, with 18 bases between. In DNA form, the CDR3 reads TGTGCCAGTAAGGAGAAGTACCTCTTCACCGGGGAGCTGTTTTTT. Translation: CASKEKYLFTGELFF.

The gene calls are TRBV7-9 and TRBJ2-2; D uncertain. Germline CDR1 SEHNR, CDR2 FQNEAQ (reference sequence). Deletions cut 1 base from V and 2 bases from J, with 8 bases between. The CDR3 is 15 amino acids. This CDR3 is CASSLDSLNTGELFF. DNA of the CDR3: TGTGCCAGCAGCTTAGACAGTTTAAACACCGGGGAGCTGTTTTTT.

This sequence joins TRBV5-6 and TRBJ2-1, with TRBD2 identical over 7 bases. The V segment lost 5 bases and the J segment 10 bases; nucleotides outside the gene matches: 3. Germline assignment: CDR1 SGHDT and CDR2 YYEEEE. This CDR3 is built from 11 residues. The chain's CDR3 is CASSAAGEQFF. For the CDR3, the DNA is TGTGCCAGCAGTGCAGCGGGGGAGCAGTTCTTC. Full variable domain (outside the CDR3, taken from reference TRBV5-6 and TRBJ2-1): DAGVTQSPTHLIKTRGQQVTLRCSPKSGHDTVSWYQQALGQGPQFIFQYYEEEERQRGNFPDRFSGHQFPNYSSELNVNALLLGDSALYLCASSAAGEQFFGPGTRLTVL.

The chain combines TRBV12-3 or TRBV12-4 with TRBJ1-1; D call uncertain. Trimming removed 2 bases from V and 3 bases from J, with 10 bases in between. The CDR3 runs to 14 residues. The CDR3 loop is CASSLTGGYTEAFF. The CDR3, as DNA: TGTGCCAGCAGTTTAACGGGCGGGTACACTGAAGCTTTCTTT.

This clonotype has ten or more counts. The rearrangement joins TRBV28 to TRBJ2-1; no definite D call. The CDR3 runs 13 residues. Trimming shortened V by 2 bases and J by 3 bases, and 5 bases separated the two germline ends. CDR1 is MDHEN and CDR2 is SYDVKM in the germline V gene. Here the CDR3 reads CASSLPVYNEQFF. The CDR3 coding sequence is TGTGCCAGCAGTTTACCTGTCTACAATGAGCAGTTCTTC.

In this sample, this clonotype turned up once. This chain uses TRBV10-3 with TRBJ2-7; 8 nucleotides match TRBD1. The CDR3 is 13 residues long. Germline CDR1 is ENHRY and CDR2 is SYGVKD. V lost 10 bases to trimming and J lost 0 bases; unmatched junction nucleotides: 5. The CDR3 loop is CASDRGSSYEQYF. In DNA, the CDR3 is TGTGCCAGCGACAGGGGTAGCTCCTACGAGCAGTACTTC.

In this sample, this clonotype turned up a few times. This sequence joins TRBV12-3 or TRBV12-4 and TRBJ1-5, with 10 bases aligning to TRBD1. CDR3 size: 14 residues. The V gene end was trimmed by 5 bases and the J gene end by 6 bases; junction bases not matched to a gene: 4. The CDR3 sequence is CASSQGQGSQPQHF. In DNA, the CDR3 is TGTGCCAGCAGTCAGGGACAGGGGTCTCAGCCCCAGCATTTT.

The chain recombines TRBV12-3 or TRBV12-4 with TRBJ1-5; D perhaps matches TRBD1 (5 bases). The CDR3 spans 13 residues. The V end lost 5 bases, the J end lost 5 bases, and 10 bases lay between the germline ends. This chain's CDR3 is CASSPEGHQPQHF. The DNA of the CDR3 is TGTGCCAGCAGTCCGGAGGGGCATCAGCCCCAGCATTTT.

This chain connects TRBV5-1 to TRBJ2-7, with 7 bases fitting TRBD1. The length of the CDR3 is 18 residues. Germline loops: CDR1 SGHRS, CDR2 YFSETQ. V dropped 2 bases and J dropped 5; count of bases not matched to a gene: 19. The CDR3 region has the DNA TGCGCCAGCAGCTTCCGGGACAGTATAAGTGGTGGTAACCACGAGCAGTACTTC. This encodes CASSFRDSISGGNHEQYF.

This clonotype turned up a few times. The V call is TRBV20-1, the J call TRBJ2-1; no firm D call. Trimming left V 0 bases short and J 7 bases short, with 16 bases between. The CDR3 length is 15 residues. Germline CDR1 and CDR2: DFQATT and SNEGSKA (reference sequence). The CDR3 nucleotides read TGCAGTGCTAGAGAGGGTGCGCTGATGAGAAATGAGCAGTTCTTC. Amino acids: CSAREGALMRNEQFF.

J is TRBJ1-2 and V is TRBV5-1; 8 bases are shared with TRBD1. From germline, CDR1 is SGHRS and CDR2 YFSETQ. This CDR3 is built from 14 residues. Germline trimming cut 4 bases from V and 2 bases from J; bases unmatched to any gene: 4. CDR3: CASSAGGWNYGYTF. The CDR3 DNA follows: TGCGCCAGCAGCGCAGGGGGCTGGAACTATGGCTACACCTTC.

V is TRBV12-3 or TRBV12-4 and J is TRBJ1-5; the match to TRBD1 covers 7 bases. CDR3 length equals 15 residues. Trimming removed 6 bases from V and 6 bases from J; junction bases left unmatched: 11. The CDR3, as DNA: TGTGCCAGCAGGCGCGGCCAGGGGGGAACTCAGCCCCAGCATTTT. Protein sequence: CASRRGQGGTQPQHF.

This clonotype was observed a few times. The V and J genes are TRBV29-1 and TRBJ1-5; tentative D call: TRBD1 (6 bases). The CDR3 covers 13 residues. The germline CDR1 and CDR2 sequences are SQVTM and ANQGSEA. Trimming took off 5 bases at V and 5 bases at J, with 13 bases between the two ends. The CDR3 sequence: CSVLQGTDQPQHF. The CDR3 DNA sequence: TGCAGCGTTTTGCAGGGGACCGATCAGCCCCAGCATTTT.

This clonotype was seen a single time. The chain couples TRBV6-1 to TRBJ2-6; D uncertain. The germline gives CDR1 MNHNS, CDR2 SASEGT. CDR3 length: 15 residues. V was clipped by 3 bases and J by 0 bases, with 6 bases between them. The CDR3 loop reads CASSDTSSGANVLTF. CDR3 coding DNA: TGTGCCAGCAGTGACACATCCTCTGGGGCCAACGTCCTGACTTTC.

The V call is TRBV5-1, the J call TRBJ2-1; D possibly uses TRBD1 or TRBD2 (5 bases each). CDR3 length equals 15 residues. Trimming cost V 5 bases and J 10 bases, with 22 bases left between them. The germline gives CDR1 SGHRS, CDR2 YFSETQ. CDR3 DNA: TGCGCCAGCAGACGGGACGGAGGCATGTTGGGGGAGCAGTTCTTC. The encoded protein is CASRRDGGMLGEQFF. Drawing the rest from reference TRBV5-1 and TRBJ2-1, the complete variable domain is KAGVTQTPRYLIKTRGQQVTLSCSPISGHRSVSWYQQTPGQGLQFLFEYFSETQRNKGNFPGRFSGRQFSNSRSEMNVSTLELGDSALYLCASRRDGGMLGEQFFGPGTRLTVL.

CDR3 region: CASSFLQGGADTQYF. The CDR3 DNA reads as TGTGCCAGCTCATTCCTACAGGGAGGCGCAGATACGCAGTATTTT. The V gene is TRBV18, the J gene TRBJ2-3, with D perhaps being TRBD1 or TRBD2 (6 bases each). CDR3 length equals 15 residues. The germline V gene encodes CDR1 KGHSH and CDR2 LQKENI. V lost 5 bases and J lost 4, with 16 bases in between.

This chain joins TRBV12-5 and TRBJ1-1; D perhaps matches TRBD1 (5 bases). V was pared by 5 bases and J by 8 bases, with 12 bases between. The CDR3 runs to 12 residues. Per the germline V gene, CDR1 is LGHNT and CDR2 is FRNRAP. The CDR3 coding sequence is TGTGCTAGTGGTCCCGACAGTGCCGAAGCTTTCTTT. It codes for CASGPDSAEAFF.

The table lists this clonotype with a few counts. The CDR3 coding sequence is TGTGCCATCAGTGAAGGGGGGAGAGGTCCGTACGAGCAGTACTTC. Amino acids: CAISEGGRGPYEQYF. The rearrangement joins TRBV10-3 to TRBJ2-7; the D call may be TRBD1 or TRBD2 (6 bases each). Deletions cut 3 bases from V and 4 bases from J, with 16 bases between. Germline V gene lookup returns CDR1 ENHRY and CDR2 SYGVKD. This CDR3 has 15 residues.

This rearrangement joins TRBV5-1 to TRBJ2-7; TRBD1 agrees at 7 bases. The J segment lost 2 bases and the V segment lost 8 bases, leaving 10 bases of the junction unmatched. Germline assignment: CDR1 SGHRS and CDR2 YFSETQ. The length of the CDR3 is 14 residues. In DNA, the CDR3 is TGCGCCAGAAGAAGGACGGGACAGCCCTACGAGCAGTACGTC. Its protein product is CARRRTGQPYEQYV.

The genes are TRBV7-9 and TRBJ2-1; the D gene is possibly TRBD2 (5 bases). CDR1 is SEHNR and CDR2 is FQNEAQ in the germline V gene (reference sequence). Trimming removed 5 bases at V and 1 base at J, with 12 bases between. The CDR3 has 15 residues. The CDR3 is CASSPPGRSYNEQFF. The CDR3 coding sequence is TGTGCCAGCAGCCCCCCGGGGAGATCCTACAATGAGCAGTTCTTC. The full variable domain, rest sourced from reference TRBV7-9 and TRBJ2-1, is DTGVSQNPRHKITKRGQNVTFRCDPISEHNRLYWYRQTLGQGPEFLTYFQNEAQLEKSRLLSDRFSAERPKGSFSTLEIQRTEQGDSAMYLCASSPPGRSYNEQFFGPGTRLTVL.

This clonotype was detected only a few times. This rearrangement joins TRBV20-1 to TRBJ2-5; D is ambiguous. From germline, CDR1 is DFQATT and CDR2 SNEGSKA (reference sequence). The V and J ends lost 5 bases and 0 bases respectively, with 16 bases between them. This CDR3 is built from 15 residues. CDR3 residues: CSAPPEDRYQETQYF. DNA of the CDR3: TGCAGTGCTCCCCCCGAGGACCGGTACCAAGAGACCCAGTACTTC.

This chain joins TRBV29-1 and TRBJ2-2; TRBD1 or TRBD2 may be the D gene (6 bases each). Trimming shortened V by 2 bases and J by 4 bases, and 11 bases separated the two germline ends. The CDR3 loop spans 14 amino acids. Germline CDR1 is SQVTM and CDR2 is ANQGSEA. The CDR3 bases are TGCAGCGTTGAAACGGGGGCCACCACCGGGGAGCTGTTTTTT. This sequence encodes CSVETGATTGELFF.